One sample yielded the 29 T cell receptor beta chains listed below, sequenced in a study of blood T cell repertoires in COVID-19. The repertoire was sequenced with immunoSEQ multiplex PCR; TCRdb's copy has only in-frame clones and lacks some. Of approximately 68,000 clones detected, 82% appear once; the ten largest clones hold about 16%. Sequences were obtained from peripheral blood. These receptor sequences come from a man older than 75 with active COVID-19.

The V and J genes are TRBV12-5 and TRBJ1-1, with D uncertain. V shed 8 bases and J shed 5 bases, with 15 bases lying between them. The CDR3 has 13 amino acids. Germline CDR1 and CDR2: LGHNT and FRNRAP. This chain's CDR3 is CASLLSGWTEAFF. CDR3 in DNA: TGTGCTAGTCTCCTCTCGGGTTGGACTGAAGCTTTCTTT.

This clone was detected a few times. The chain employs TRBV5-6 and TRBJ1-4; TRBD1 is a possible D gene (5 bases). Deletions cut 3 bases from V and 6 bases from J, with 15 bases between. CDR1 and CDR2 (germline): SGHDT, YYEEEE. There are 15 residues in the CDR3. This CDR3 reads CASSSTGRGYEKLFF. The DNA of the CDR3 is TGTGCCAGCAGCTCCACGGGGAGGGGCTATGAAAAACTGTTTTTT.

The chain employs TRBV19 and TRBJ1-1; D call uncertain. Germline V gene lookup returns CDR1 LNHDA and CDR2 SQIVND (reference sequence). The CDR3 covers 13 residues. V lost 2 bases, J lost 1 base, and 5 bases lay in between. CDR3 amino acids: CASSIRQNTEAFF. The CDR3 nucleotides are TGTGCCAGTAGTATAAGACAGAACACTGAAGCTTTCTTT.

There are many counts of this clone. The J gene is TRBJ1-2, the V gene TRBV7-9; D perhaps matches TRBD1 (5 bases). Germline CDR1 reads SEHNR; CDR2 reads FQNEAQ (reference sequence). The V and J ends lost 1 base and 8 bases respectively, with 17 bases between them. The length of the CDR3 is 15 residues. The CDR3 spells CASSLVVLGTRGYTF. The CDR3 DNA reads TGTGCCAGCAGCTTAGTTGTGTTGGGGACTAGAGGCTACACCTTC. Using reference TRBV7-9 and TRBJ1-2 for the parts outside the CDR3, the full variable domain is DTGVSQNPRHKITKRGQNVTFRCDPISEHNRLYWYRQTLGQGPEFLTYFQNEAQLEKSRLLSDRFSAERPKGSFSTLEIQRTEQGDSAMYLCASSLVVLGTRGYTFGSGTRLTVV.

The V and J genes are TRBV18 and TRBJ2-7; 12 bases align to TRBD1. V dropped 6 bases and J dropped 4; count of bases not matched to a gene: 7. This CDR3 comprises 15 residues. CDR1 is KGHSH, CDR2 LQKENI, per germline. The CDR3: CASSLGTGGRYEQYF. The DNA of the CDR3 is TGTGCCAGCTCCCTAGGGACAGGGGGCCGGTACGAGCAGTACTTC. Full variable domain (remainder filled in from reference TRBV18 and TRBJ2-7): NAGVMQNPRHLVRRRGQEARLRCSPMKGHSHVYWYRQLPEEGLKFMVYLQKENIIDESGMPKERFSAEFPKEGPSILRIQQVVRGDSAAYFCASSLGTGGRYEQYFGPGTRLTVT.

The CDR3 spells CASSLDGHRDMRHEQYF. The CDR3 DNA reads as TGTGCCAGCAGCTTGGATGGACACAGGGACATGAGGCACGAGCAGTACTTC. The chain uses TRBV5-4 and TRBJ2-7; TRBD1 is a possible D gene (6 bases). Trimming removed 0 bases from V and 5 bases from J, with 21 bases in between. Per the germline V gene, CDR1 is SGHNT and CDR2 is YYREEE (reference sequence). The CDR3 length is 17 residues.

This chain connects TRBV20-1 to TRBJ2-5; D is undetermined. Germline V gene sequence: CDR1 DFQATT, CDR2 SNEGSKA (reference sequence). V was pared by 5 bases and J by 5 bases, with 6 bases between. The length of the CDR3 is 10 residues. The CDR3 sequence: CSAEHETQYF. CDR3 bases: TGCAGTGCTGAACACGAGACCCAGTACTTC.

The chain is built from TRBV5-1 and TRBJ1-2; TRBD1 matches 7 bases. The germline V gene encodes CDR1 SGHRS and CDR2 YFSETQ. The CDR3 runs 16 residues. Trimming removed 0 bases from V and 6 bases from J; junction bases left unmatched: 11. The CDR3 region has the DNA TGCGCCAGCAGCTTGGTATCGGCGGCAGGGGGAGATGGCTACACCTTC. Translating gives CASSLVSAAGGDGYTF.

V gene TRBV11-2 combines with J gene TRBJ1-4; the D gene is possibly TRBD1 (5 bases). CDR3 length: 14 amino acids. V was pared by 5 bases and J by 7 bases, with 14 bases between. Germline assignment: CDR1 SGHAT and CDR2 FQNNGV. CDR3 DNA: TGTGCCAGCAGCCCGGGGGGGGGAGGTGAAAAACTGTTTTTT. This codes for CASSPGGGGEKLFF.

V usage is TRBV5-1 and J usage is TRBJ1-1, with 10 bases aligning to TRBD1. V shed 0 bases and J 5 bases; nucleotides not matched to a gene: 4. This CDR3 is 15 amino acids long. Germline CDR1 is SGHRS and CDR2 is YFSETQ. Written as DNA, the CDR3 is TGCGCCAGCAGCTTGGTTGGACAGGGGGAGACTGAAGCTTTCTTT. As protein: CASSLVGQGETEAFF.

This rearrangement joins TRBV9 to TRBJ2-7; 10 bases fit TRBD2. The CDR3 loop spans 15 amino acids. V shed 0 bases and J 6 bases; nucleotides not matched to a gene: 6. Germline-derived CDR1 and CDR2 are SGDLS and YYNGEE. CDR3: CASSVGLAGVREQYF. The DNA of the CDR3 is TGTGCCAGCAGCGTAGGGCTAGCGGGAGTCCGCGAGCAGTACTTC. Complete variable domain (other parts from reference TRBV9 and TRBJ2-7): DSGVTQTPKHLITATGQRVTLRCSPRSGDLSVYWYQQSLDQGLQFLIQYYNGEERAKGNILERFSAQQFPDLHSELNLSSLELGDSALYFCASSVGLAGVREQYFGPGTRLTVT.

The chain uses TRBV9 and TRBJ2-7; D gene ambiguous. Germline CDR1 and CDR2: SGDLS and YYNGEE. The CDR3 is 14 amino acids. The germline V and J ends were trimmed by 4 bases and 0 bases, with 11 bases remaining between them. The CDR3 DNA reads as TGTGCCAGCAGCTTGACGACATCCTCCTACGAGCAGTACTTC. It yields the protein CASSLTTSSYEQYF.

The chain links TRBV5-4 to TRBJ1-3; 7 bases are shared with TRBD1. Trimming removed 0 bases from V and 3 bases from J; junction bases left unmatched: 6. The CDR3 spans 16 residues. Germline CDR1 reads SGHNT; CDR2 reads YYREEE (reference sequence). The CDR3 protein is CASSLDLQGSGNTIYF. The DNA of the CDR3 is TGTGCCAGCAGCTTGGACCTACAGGGGAGTGGAAACACCATATATTTT.

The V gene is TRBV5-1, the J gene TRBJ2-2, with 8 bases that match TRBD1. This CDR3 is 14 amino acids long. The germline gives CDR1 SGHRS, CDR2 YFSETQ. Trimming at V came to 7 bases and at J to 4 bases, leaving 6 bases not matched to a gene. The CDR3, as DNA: TGCGCCAGCTGGGAAGGACAGGGCACCGGGGAGCTGTTTTTT. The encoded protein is CASWEGQGTGELFF. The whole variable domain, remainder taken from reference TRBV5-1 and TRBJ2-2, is KAGVTQTPRYLIKTRGQQVTLSCSPISGHRSVSWYQQTPGQGLQFLFEYFSETQRNKGNFPGRFSGRQFSNSRSEMNVSTLELGDSALYLCASWEGQGTGELFFGEGSRLTVL.

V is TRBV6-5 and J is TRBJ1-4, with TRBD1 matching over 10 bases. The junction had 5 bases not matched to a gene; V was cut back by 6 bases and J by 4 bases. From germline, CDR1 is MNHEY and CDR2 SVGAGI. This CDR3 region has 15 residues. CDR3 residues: CASSAGTGVNEKLFF. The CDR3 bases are TGTGCCAGCAGCGCAGGGACAGGGGTTAATGAAAAACTGTTTTTT.

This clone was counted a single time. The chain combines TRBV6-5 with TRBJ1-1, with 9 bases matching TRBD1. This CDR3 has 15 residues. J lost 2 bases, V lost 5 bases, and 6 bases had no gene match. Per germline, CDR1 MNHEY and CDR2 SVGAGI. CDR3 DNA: TGTGCCAGCAGTCCACGGGACAGGGCAAACACTGAAGCTTTCTTT. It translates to CASSPRDRANTEAFF.

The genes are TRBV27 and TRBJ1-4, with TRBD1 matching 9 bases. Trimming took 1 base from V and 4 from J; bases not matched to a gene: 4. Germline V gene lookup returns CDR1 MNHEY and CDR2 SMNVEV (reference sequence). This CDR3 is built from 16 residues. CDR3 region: CASSLLGQGSNEKLFF. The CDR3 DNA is TGTGCCAGCAGTTTATTGGGACAGGGCAGTAATGAAAAACTGTTTTTT.

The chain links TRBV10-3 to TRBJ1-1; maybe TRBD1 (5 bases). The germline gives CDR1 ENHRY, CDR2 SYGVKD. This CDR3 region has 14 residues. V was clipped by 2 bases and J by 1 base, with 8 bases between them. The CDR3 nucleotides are TGTGCCATCAGTGAGGACGGACAGAACACTGAAGCTTTCTTT. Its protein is CAISEDGQNTEAFF.

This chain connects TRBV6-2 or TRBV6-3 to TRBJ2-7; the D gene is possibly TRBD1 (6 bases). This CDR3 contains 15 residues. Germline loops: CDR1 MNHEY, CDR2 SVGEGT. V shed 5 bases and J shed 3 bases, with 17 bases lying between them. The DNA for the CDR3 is TGTGCCAGCAGTAGGGACACACCCAACTTCTACGAGCAGTACTTC. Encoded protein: CASSRDTPNFYEQYF.

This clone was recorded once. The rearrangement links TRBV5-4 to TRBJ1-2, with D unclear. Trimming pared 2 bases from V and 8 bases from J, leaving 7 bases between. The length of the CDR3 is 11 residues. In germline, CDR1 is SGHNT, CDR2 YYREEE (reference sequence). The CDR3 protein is CASSFFGGYTF. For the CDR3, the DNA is TGTGCCAGCAGCTTCTTCGGGGGCTACACCTTC.

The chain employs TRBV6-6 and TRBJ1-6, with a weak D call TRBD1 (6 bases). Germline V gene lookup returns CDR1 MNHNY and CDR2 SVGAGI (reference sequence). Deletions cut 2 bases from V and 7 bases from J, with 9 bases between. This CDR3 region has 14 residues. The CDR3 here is CASSYGGQNSPLHF. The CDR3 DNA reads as TGTGCCAGCAGTTACGGTGGACAGAATTCACCCCTCCACTTT.

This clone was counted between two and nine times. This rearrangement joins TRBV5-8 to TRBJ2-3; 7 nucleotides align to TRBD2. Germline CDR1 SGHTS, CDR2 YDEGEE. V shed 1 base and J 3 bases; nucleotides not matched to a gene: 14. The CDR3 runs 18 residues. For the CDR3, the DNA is TGTGCCAGCAGCTTGCTTATCGGGGAGGGCCTGAGAACAGATACGCAGTATTTT. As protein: CASSLLIGEGLRTDTQYF.

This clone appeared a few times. The CDR3 coding sequence is TGTGCCAGTACCCGGGACAACGAGCAGTACTTC. This sequence encodes CASTRDNEQYF. J is TRBJ2-7 and V is TRBV18; TRBD1 might be the D (6 bases). The CDR3 sequence is 11 residues long. The germline V and J ends were trimmed by 9 bases and 5 bases, with 11 bases remaining between them. From germline, CDR1 is KGHSH and CDR2 LQKENI.

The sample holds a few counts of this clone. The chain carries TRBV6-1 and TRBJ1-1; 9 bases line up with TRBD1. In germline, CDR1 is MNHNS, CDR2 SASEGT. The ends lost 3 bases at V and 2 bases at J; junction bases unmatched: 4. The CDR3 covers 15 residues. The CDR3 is CASSDGTGRNTEAFF. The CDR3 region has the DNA TGTGCCAGCAGTGATGGGACAGGGCGAAACACTGAAGCTTTCTTT.

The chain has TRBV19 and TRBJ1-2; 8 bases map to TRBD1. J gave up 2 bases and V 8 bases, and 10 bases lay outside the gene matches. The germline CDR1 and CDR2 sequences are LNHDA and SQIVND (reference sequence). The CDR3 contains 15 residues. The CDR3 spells CASHPSGQGNYGYTF. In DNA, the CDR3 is TGTGCCAGTCACCCCTCCGGACAGGGAAACTATGGCTACACCTTC.

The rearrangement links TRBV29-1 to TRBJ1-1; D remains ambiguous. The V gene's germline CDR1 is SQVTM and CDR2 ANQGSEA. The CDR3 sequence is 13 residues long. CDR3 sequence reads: CSAQVWQNTEAFF. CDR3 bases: TGCAGTGCTCAAGTCTGGCAGAACACTGAAGCTTTCTTT.

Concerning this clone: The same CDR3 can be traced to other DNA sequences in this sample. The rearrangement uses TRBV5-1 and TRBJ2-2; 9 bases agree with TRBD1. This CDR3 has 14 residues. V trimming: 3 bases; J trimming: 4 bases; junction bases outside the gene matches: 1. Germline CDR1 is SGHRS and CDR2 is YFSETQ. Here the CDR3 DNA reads TGCGCCAGCAGCTGGGGACAGGGCACCGGGGAGCTGTTTTTT. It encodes CASSWGQGTGELFF.

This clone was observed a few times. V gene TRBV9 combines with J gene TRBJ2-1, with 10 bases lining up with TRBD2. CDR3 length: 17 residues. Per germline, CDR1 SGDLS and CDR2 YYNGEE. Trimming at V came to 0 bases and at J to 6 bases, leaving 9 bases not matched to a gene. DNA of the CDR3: TGTGCCAGCAGCGTAGCCCCAGCGGGGGGGCTGGGCAATGAGCAGTTCTTC. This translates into CASSVAPAGGLGNEQFF.

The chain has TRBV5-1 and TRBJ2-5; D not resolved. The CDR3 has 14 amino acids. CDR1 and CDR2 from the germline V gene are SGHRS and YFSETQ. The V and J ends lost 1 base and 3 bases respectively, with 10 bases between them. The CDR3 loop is CASSLSRSEETQYF. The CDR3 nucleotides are TGCGCCAGCAGCTTGAGCAGGTCCGAAGAGACCCAGTACTTC.